Below are 20 T cell receptor beta chains sequenced from a single sample in a study of blood T cell repertoires in COVID-19. Here immunoSEQ multiplex PCR was the method, and the copy in TCRdb shows in-frame clones only, minus some. The table records some 150,000 clones, roughly 84% of them present only once. The sample was peripheral blood. Every receptor here comes from a human donor with acute or convalescent COVID-19. The donor label of this sample is uncertain.

The chain employs TRBV6-6 and TRBJ2-7; 14 bases line up with TRBD2. CDR1 is MNHNY, CDR2 SVGAGI, per germline (reference sequence). V was pared by 5 bases and J by 7 bases, with 13 bases of the junction left unmatched. The CDR3 is 17 amino acids. CDR3 residues: CASSPTGTSGRSREQYF. The CDR3 DNA sequence: TGTGCCAGCAGTCCCACCGGGACTAGCGGGAGATCGAGGGAGCAGTACTTC.

This sequence joins TRBV18 and TRBJ1-1, with TRBD1 matching over 9 bases. Germline CDR1 KGHSH, CDR2 LQKENI. The CDR3 is 17 amino acids. J gave up 3 bases and V 4 bases, and 12 bases lay outside the gene matches. CDR3 protein: CASSQQGAGIGDTEAFF. The CDR3 nucleotides read TGTGCCAGCTCACAACAGGGGGCAGGAATAGGAGACACTGAAGCTTTCTTT.

The chain is built from TRBV7-9 and TRBJ1-6; no definite D call. Per germline, CDR1 SEHNR and CDR2 FQNEAQ (reference sequence). Trimming shortened V by 2 bases and J by 6 bases, and 11 bases separated the two germline ends. The CDR3 loop spans 15 amino acids. CDR3 loop: CASSLSGVGNSPLHF. CDR3 coding DNA: TGTGCCAGCAGCTTATCCGGGGTGGGTAATTCACCCCTCCACTTT.

The sample holds a few counts of this clone. V gene TRBV27 combines with J gene TRBJ1-1; tentative D call: TRBD1 (5 bases). This CDR3 has 14 residues. V was pared by 0 bases and J by 1 base, with 6 bases between. Germline assignment: CDR1 MNHEY and CDR2 SMNVEV (reference sequence). The CDR3 region is CASSLSGENTEAFF. The DNA of the CDR3 is TGTGCCAGCAGTTTATCAGGGGAGAACACTGAAGCTTTCTTT.

This clone was recorded once. V is TRBV3-1 (or the pseudogene TRBV3-2) and J is TRBJ1-2; D is perhaps TRBD1 (5 bases). CDR1 is LGHDT and CDR2 is YNNKEL in the germline V gene (reference sequence). The length of the CDR3 is 14 residues. The germline V and J ends were trimmed by 0 bases and 8 bases, with 13 bases remaining between them. The CDR3 loop is CASSQDWGGAGYTF. In DNA form, the CDR3 reads TGTGCCAGCAGCCAAGATTGGGGCGGCGCCGGCTACACCTTC.

This clone appeared a few times. The CDR3 is CASSQVSPYYGYTF. CDR3 nucleotides: TGTGCCAGCAGCCAAGTCTCTCCCTACTATGGCTACACCTTC. The genes are TRBV14 and TRBJ1-2; D remains ambiguous. The CDR3 consists of 14 residues. V lost 1 base to trimming and J lost 3 bases, with 9 bases between them. CDR1 and CDR2 (germline): SGHDN, FVKESK.

V usage is TRBV28 and J usage is TRBJ2-7, with TRBD2 matching 14 bases. The J segment lost 7 bases and the V segment lost 5 bases, leaving 7 bases of the junction unmatched. CDR3 length equals 15 residues. Germline loops: CDR1 MDHEN, CDR2 SYDVKM. The CDR3 DNA reads as TGTGCCAGCAGTGACGGGACTAGCGGGAGTCGAGAGCAGTACTTC. Its protein is CASSDGTSGSREQYF. The full variable domain, rest sourced from reference TRBV28 and TRBJ2-7, is DVKVTQSSRYLVKRTGEKVFLECVQDMDHENMFWYRQDPGLGLRLIYFSYDVKMKEKGDIPEGYSVSREKKERFSLILESASTNQTSMYLCASSDGTSGSREQYFGPGTRLTVT.

The J gene is TRBJ2-1, the V gene TRBV6-5; maybe TRBD2 (6 bases). Trimming left V 8 bases short and J 3 bases short, with 11 bases between. Germline values: CDR1 MNHEY, CDR2 SVGAGI. The CDR3 is made up of 13 amino acids. CDR3 coding DNA: TGTGCCAGCGCAGCGGAGGGCTACAATGAGCAGTTCTTC. This encodes CASAAEGYNEQFF.

The chain employs TRBV30 and TRBJ1-2; D gene ambiguous. Looked up from germline, CDR1 is GTSNPN and CDR2 is SVGIG (reference sequence). The CDR3 length is 15 residues. The V end lost 6 bases, the J end lost 1 base, and 18 bases lay between the germline ends. The CDR3 bases are TGTGCCTGCCCCAGAGGAGGGATGAGTAACTATGGCTACACCTTC. This encodes CACPRGGMSNYGYTF.

V is TRBV7-9 and J is TRBJ1-1; 8 nucleotides align to TRBD1. V lost 3 bases and J lost 2; bases outside the gene matches: 2. This CDR3 has 14 amino acids. The germline gives CDR1 SEHNR, CDR2 FQNEAQ (reference sequence). CDR3 amino acids: CASSFQGANTEAFF. The CDR3 coding sequence is TGTGCCAGCAGCTTCCAGGGGGCTAACACTGAAGCTTTCTTT.

This chain uses TRBV28 with TRBJ1-5, with D possibly TRBD1 on 5 matching bases. The germline V and J ends were trimmed by 10 bases and 5 bases, with 18 bases remaining between them. The CDR3 length is 14 residues. The germline gives CDR1 MDHEN, CDR2 SYDVKM. CDR3 protein: CAICPEQEHQPQHF. For the CDR3, the DNA is TGTGCCATATGCCCGGAACAGGAACATCAGCCCCAGCATTTT.

The chain couples TRBV19 to TRBJ2-6; D uncertain. CDR1 LNHDA and CDR2 SQIVND come from the germline V gene (reference sequence). The CDR3 is made up of 15 amino acids. V was pared by 6 bases and J by 0 bases, with 9 bases between. The CDR3 spells CASSDRSSGANVLTF. In DNA, the CDR3 is TGTGCCAGTAGCGACCGGAGCTCTGGGGCCAACGTCCTGACTTTC. Drawing the rest from reference TRBV19 and TRBJ2-6, the complete variable domain is DGGITQSPKYLFRKEGQNVTLSCEQNLNHDAMYWYRQDPGQGLRLIYYSQIVNDFQKGDIAEGYSVSREKKESFPLTVTSAQKNPTAFYLCASSDRSSGANVLTFGAGSRLTVL.

The rearrangement links TRBV18 to TRBJ1-1, with a possible D match to TRBD1 (5 bases). Looked up from germline, CDR1 is KGHSH and CDR2 is LQKENI. V lost 3 bases to trimming and J lost 2 bases, with 13 bases between them. The CDR3 extends over 15 amino acids. The CDR3 region is CASSPIDSPNTEAFF. Here the CDR3 DNA reads TGTGCCAGCTCACCGATTGACAGCCCTAACACTGAAGCTTTCTTT.

The CDR3: CASSDGLAVNEQFF. DNA for the CDR3: TGTGCCAGCAGTGATGGACTAGCGGTAAATGAGCAGTTCTTC. The chain recombines TRBV6-6 with TRBJ2-1, with 10 bases that match TRBD2. The CDR3 has 14 amino acids. Unmatched junction bases numbered 5, after V lost 5 bases and J lost 7 bases. Germline V CDR1 and CDR2: MNHNY, SVGAGI (reference sequence).

The gene calls are TRBV7-7 and TRBJ2-5; tentatively, D is TRBD2 (6 bases). CDR1 and CDR2 (germline): SSHAT, FNYEAQ (reference sequence). V gave up 1 base and J gave up 2 bases, with 14 bases separating them. This CDR3 spans 16 amino acids. This chain's CDR3 is CASSLGGAGQQETQYF. The CDR3 DNA reads as TGTGCCAGCAGCTTAGGCGGAGCGGGCCAACAAGAGACCCAGTACTTC.

The V call is TRBV6-5, the J call TRBJ2-7; D is uncertain. Germline V gives CDR1 MNHEY, CDR2 SVGAGI. Trimming took off 0 bases at V and 0 bases at J, with 9 bases between the two ends. The length of the CDR3 is 15 residues. CDR3 residues: CASSYSSASSYEQYF. Here the CDR3 DNA reads TGTGCCAGCAGTTACTCGTCAGCGAGCTCCTACGAGCAGTACTTC.

The CDR3 DNA reads TGTGCCAGCAGCTTAGAAGGGACAGGGATGGGTGAGCAGTTCTTC. Its translation is CASSLEGTGMGEQFF. This sequence joins TRBV7-9 and TRBJ2-1; 9 bases are a match to TRBD1. V lost 1 base to trimming and J lost 9 bases; unmatched junction nucleotides: 7. This CDR3 is 15 amino acids long. Germline CDR1 is SEHNR and CDR2 is FQNEAQ (reference sequence). The whole variable domain, remainder taken from reference TRBV7-9 and TRBJ2-1, is DTGVSQNPRHKITKRGQNVTFRCDPISEHNRLYWYRQTLGQGPEFLTYFQNEAQLEKSRLLSDRFSAERPKGSFSTLEIQRTEQGDSAMYLCASSLEGTGMGEQFFGPGTRLTVL.

This clone was detected only a few times. The chain employs TRBV21-1 and TRBJ2-7; TRBD1, the D gene given by the table, was not confirmed from the DNA. TRBV21-1 is a recognized pseudogene. The CDR3 has 15 amino acids. The CDR3 nucleotides are TGTGCCAGCAGCCATCGTGGGGGCTTGCAATTCGAGCAGTACTTC. Translated, it gives CASSHRGGLQFEQYF.

This clone appeared a few times. The rearrangement links TRBV5-4 to TRBJ2-1; 10 nucleotides match TRBD1. The CDR3 totals 14 residues. V lost 4 bases and J lost 6; bases outside the gene matches: 4. The germline V gene encodes CDR1 SGHNT and CDR2 YYREEE (reference sequence). CDR3 nucleotides: TGTGCCAGCAGCAAAAGGGACAGGGGCAATGAGCAGTTCTTC. This codes for CASSKRDRGNEQFF.

The V gene is TRBV7-2, the J gene TRBJ1-1; D not resolved. CDR3 length: 13 residues. CDR1 SGHTA and CDR2 FQGNSA come from the germline V gene. Trimming cost V 5 bases and J 7 bases, with 14 bases left between them. CDR3 residues: CASSLDMSLEAFF. DNA of the CDR3: TGTGCCAGCAGCCTAGACATGTCCCTTGAAGCTTTCTTT.